Following are 30 T cell receptor beta chains from one sample sequenced in a study of T cells in tumors after PD-1 blockade. The protocol was immunoSEQ multiplex PCR, while the TCRdb copy is restricted to in-frame clones and leaves out a portion. The table lists approximately 12,000 clones, about 60% of them singletons. The sample consisted of tumor tissue, taken before anti-PD-1 treatment. The source of these receptors is a human donor with basal cell carcinoma.

This clone turned up a few times. V usage is TRBV5-1 and J usage is TRBJ2-5; perhaps TRBD1 as D (6 bases). The CDR3 covers 14 residues. Germline V gene sequence: CDR1 SGHRS, CDR2 YFSETQ. The V end lost 2 bases, the J end lost 2 bases, and 10 bases lay between the germline ends. Here the CDR3 DNA reads TGCGCCAGCAGCTTCTGGACAGCTCAAGAGACCCAGTACTTC. This sequence encodes CASSFWTAQETQYF.

The chain has TRBV3-1 (or the pseudogene TRBV3-2) and TRBJ2-7, with D uncertain. With 1 base removed from V and 5 bases from J, the gap between germline ends came to 6 bases. This CDR3 is 12 amino acids long. CDR1 is LGHDT and CDR2 is YNNKEL in the germline V gene (reference sequence). CDR3 amino acids: CASSQGSHEQYF. The CDR3 bases are TGTGCCAGCAGCCAAGGCAGCCACGAGCAGTACTTC.

The chain uses TRBV2 and TRBJ2-2, with D unclear. V was cut by 4 bases and J by 7 bases, with 4 bases left in between. The germline V gene has CDR1 SNHLY and CDR2 FYNNEI. CDR3 length equals 11 residues. DNA for the CDR3: TGTGCCAGCAGTGGAAGCGGGGAGCTGTTTTTT. Translating it yields CASSGSGELFF.

The chain links TRBV19 to TRBJ1-1, with D possibly TRBD1 on 6 matching bases. This CDR3 has 13 amino acids. CDR1 is LNHDA, CDR2 SQIVND, per germline (reference sequence). The V end lost 7 bases, the J end lost 8 bases, and 17 bases lay between the germline ends. The CDR3 is CASISRIQGEAFF. The CDR3 coding sequence is TGTGCCAGTATCTCGAGGATACAGGGCGAAGCTTTCTTT.

This chain connects TRBV28 to TRBJ2-7, with TRBD1 matching over 8 bases. The CDR3 is 14 amino acids. Germline V lookup: CDR1 MDHEN, CDR2 SYDVKM. V was clipped by 6 bases and J by 6 bases; unmatched bases: 10. CDR3 protein: CASSLRHRGSEQYF. The CDR3 bases are TGTGCCAGCAGCTTGCGGCACAGGGGGTCCGAGCAGTACTTC.

V usage is TRBV18 and J usage is TRBJ1-2; D may be TRBD1 (6 bases). Trimming took off 2 bases at V and 2 bases at J, with 9 bases between the two ends. Germline CDR1 is KGHSH and CDR2 is LQKENI. The CDR3 covers 14 residues. This CDR3 is CASSPTTGNYGYTF. DNA of the CDR3: TGTGCCAGCTCACCAACCACAGGGAACTATGGCTACACCTTC.

The CDR3 sequence is CASSPSVGRGYTF. CDR3 coding DNA: TGTGCCAGTAGCCCGAGCGTTGGTCGGGGCTACACCTTC. The chain employs TRBV19 and TRBJ1-2, with D unresolved. The CDR3 is 13 residues long. V lost 6 bases and J 8 bases, leaving 16 bases between the germline ends. Germline-derived CDR1 and CDR2 are LNHDA and SQIVND (reference sequence).

CDR3: CASSSGQRKADTQYF. CDR3 nucleotides: TGTGCCAGCAGCTCGGGACAACGAAAGGCAGATACGCAGTATTTT. This chain links TRBV11-1 with TRBJ2-3, with D tentatively TRBD1 (6 bases). V gave up 4 bases and J gave up 4 bases, with 15 bases separating them. In germline, CDR1 is SGHAT, CDR2 FQDESV (reference sequence). This CDR3 region has 15 residues.

The gene calls are TRBV23-1 and TRBJ2-1, with 7 bases that match TRBD1. TRBV23-1 is classed as an ORF, of uncertain function. CDR3 length equals 12 residues. J was trimmed by 5 bases and V by 10 bases; bases with no gene match: 5. This CDR3 reads CATSQGNNEQFF. CDR3 bases: TGCGCCACTTCACAGGGGAACAATGAGCAGTTCTTC.

This clone was detected once. The rearrangement links TRBV7-2 to TRBJ2-3; D unresolved. CDR3 length: 15 amino acids. V lost 5 bases and J lost 3, with 15 bases in between. CDR1 is SGHTA, CDR2 FQGNSA, per germline. The DNA of the CDR3 is TGTGCCAGCAGCCCCCGGACCTATCGGACAGATACGCAGTATTTT. It codes for CASSPRTYRTDTQYF. Combining the CDR3 with reference TRBV7-2 and TRBJ2-3 gives the whole variable domain GAGVSQSPSNKVTEKGKDVELRCDPISGHTALYWYRQSLGQGLEFLIYFQGNSAPDKSGLPSDRFSAERTGGSVSTLTIQRTQQEDSAVYLCASSPRTYRTDTQYFGPGTRLTVL.

This clone occurred a few times. The rearrangement uses TRBV2 and TRBJ2-7; TRBD1 matches at 11 bases. The CDR3 is 15 residues long. V shed 6 bases and J 0 bases; nucleotides not matched to a gene: 4. Germline lookup yields CDR1 SNHLY and CDR2 FYNNEI. The CDR3 DNA sequence: TGTGCCAGCAGGGGGACAGGGGGGAACTCCTACGAGCAGTACTTC. Translating gives CASRGTGGNSYEQYF.

This sequence joins TRBV11-3 and TRBJ2-7; no reliable D call. The germline V gene has CDR1 SGHNT and CDR2 YENEEA. V gave up 5 bases and J gave up 6 bases, with 14 bases separating them. The CDR3 totals 13 residues. Written as DNA, the CDR3 is TGTGCCAGCAGCCCACGGACCACCGGCGAGCAGTACTTC. Encoded protein: CASSPRTTGEQYF.

This clone is categorized as medium-sized. CDR3 nucleotides: TGTGCCAGCAGCAACAGGACATCCTATGGCTACACCTTC. It codes for CASSNRTSYGYTF. The chain recombines TRBV7-2 with TRBJ1-2, with D tentatively TRBD1 (5 bases). Trimming stripped 5 bases from V and 4 bases from J, with 11 bases between. Germline CDR1 is SGHTA and CDR2 is FQGNSA. This CDR3 contains 13 residues.

The rearrangement uses TRBV9 and TRBJ2-7; TRBD1 matches at 7 bases. CDR1 is SGDLS, CDR2 YYNGEE, per germline. Germline trimming cut 0 bases from V and 3 bases from J; bases unmatched to any gene: 6. The CDR3 is 15 amino acids. CDR3 coding DNA: TGTGCCAGCAGCGTAGGTCCGGGACAGCACTACGAGCAGTACTTC. This codes for CASSVGPGQHYEQYF.

This clone appeared a single time. J is TRBJ2-2 and V is TRBV4-1; 10 nucleotides line up with TRBD1. In germline, CDR1 is MGHRA, CDR2 YSYEKL. The length of the CDR3 is 16 residues. Trimming at V came to 4 bases and at J to 13 bases, leaving 15 bases not matched to a gene. In DNA, the CDR3 is TGCGCCAGCAGCCGCCTGAGCGACAGGGGGCGGGAACGGCTGTTTTTT. Translation: CASSRLSDRGRERLFF.

Judged by abundance, this clone is medium-sized. The chain has TRBV9 and TRBJ2-3; 7 nucleotides agree with TRBD2. CDR1 and CDR2 (germline): SGDLS, YYNGEE. This CDR3 has 16 residues. V was pared by 0 bases and J by 0 bases, with 4 bases of the junction left unmatched. For the CDR3, the DNA is TGTGCCAGCAGCGTAGTGGCTAGCGGTAGCACAGATACGCAGTATTTT. Its translation is CASSVVASGSTDTQYF.

This chain joins TRBV2 and TRBJ2-7; 7 bases fit TRBD1. The germline V gene encodes CDR1 SNHLY and CDR2 FYNNEI. The CDR3 has 13 amino acids. The V and J ends lost 6 bases and 6 bases, in that order; junction bases with no gene match: 8. CDR3 coding DNA: TGTGCCAGCAGGGTACAGGGGTCCGGCGAGCAGTACTTC. Encoded protein: CASRVQGSGEQYF.

The chain joins TRBV9 to TRBJ2-7; unclear D gene. CDR1 SGDLS and CDR2 YYNGEE come from the germline V gene. The CDR3 covers 14 residues. V was clipped by 3 bases and J by 3 bases, with 13 bases between them. For the CDR3, the DNA is TGTGCCAGCAGCGAGGGCGACATCGACTACGAGCAGTACTTC. Its translation: CASSEGDIDYEQYF.

The chain uses TRBV18 and TRBJ2-7; D remains ambiguous. V gave up 6 bases and J gave up 2 bases, with 11 bases separating them. The CDR3 spans 13 residues. Per germline, CDR1 KGHSH and CDR2 LQKENI. This chain's CDR3 is CASSGKGPYEQYF. Written as DNA, the CDR3 is TGTGCCAGCTCCGGAAAGGGTCCCTACGAGCAGTACTTC.

The V and J genes are TRBV19 and TRBJ2-5, with 13 bases lining up with TRBD2. The CDR3 covers 15 residues. Trimming took 5 bases from V and 5 from J; bases not matched to a gene: 5. Germline CDR1 is LNHDA and CDR2 is SQIVND (reference sequence). The CDR3 loop reads CASSSPTSGGETQYF. Here the CDR3 DNA reads TGTGCCAGTAGTTCTCCGACTAGCGGGGGGGAGACCCAGTACTTC.

The chain carries TRBV7-2 and TRBJ2-3, with 9 bases aligning to TRBD1. Germline-derived CDR1 and CDR2 are SGHTA and FQGNSA. Trimming took 4 bases from V and 10 from J; bases not matched to a gene: 9. The CDR3 sequence is 14 residues long. For the CDR3, the DNA is TGTGCCAGCAGCTCCGGACAGGGGATGTGGGCGCAGTATTTT. Protein: CASSSGQGMWAQYF.

The chain employs TRBV7-8 and TRBJ2-3; no definite D call. Trimming removed 1 base from V and 0 bases from J, with 5 bases in between. Germline CDR1 SGHVS, CDR2 FQNEAQ. This CDR3 region has 14 residues. This CDR3 reads CASSLGVSTDTQYF. The CDR3, as DNA: TGTGCCAGCAGCTTAGGGGTCAGCACAGATACGCAGTATTTT.

J is TRBJ2-2 and V is TRBV18; the D is unclear. Trimming shortened V by 1 base and J by 2 bases, and 17 bases separated the two germline ends. This CDR3 contains 18 residues. CDR1 KGHSH and CDR2 LQKENI come from the germline V gene. CDR3 DNA: TGTGCCAGCTCACCACGTCAAACGAAAGATAGTAACACCGGGGAGCTGTTTTTT. Translating it yields CASSPRQTKDSNTGELFF. The whole variable domain, filled in from reference TRBV18 and TRBJ2-2, reads NAGVMQNPRHLVRRRGQEARLRCSPMKGHSHVYWYRQLPEEGLKFMVYLQKENIIDESGMPKERFSAEFPKEGPSILRIQQVVRGDSAAYFCASSPRQTKDSNTGELFFGEGSRLTVL.

This sequence joins TRBV7-8 and TRBJ2-7, with 7 bases lining up with TRBD2. CDR3 length equals 16 residues. Germline-derived CDR1 and CDR2 are SGHVS and FQNEAQ. Germline trimming cut 3 bases from V and 0 bases from J; bases unmatched to any gene: 8. The CDR3 DNA follows: TGTGCCAGCAGCTTTATCGGGAGGCGAAGCTCCTACGAGCAGTACTTC. Encoded protein: CASSFIGRRSSYEQYF. Supplemented by reference TRBV7-8 and TRBJ2-7, the full variable domain reads GAGVSQSPRYKVAKRGQDVALRCDPISGHVSLFWYQQALGQGPEFLTYFQNEAQLDKSGLPSDRFFAERPEGSVSTLKIQRTQQEDSAVYLCASSFIGRRSSYEQYFGPGTRLTVT.

This clone has only a few counts. The chain has TRBV28 and TRBJ2-7, with 11 bases that match TRBD2. The CDR3 spans 13 residues. J was trimmed by 3 bases and V by 7 bases; bases with no gene match: 2. CDR1 and CDR2 (germline): MDHEN, SYDVKM. The CDR3 DNA follows: TGTGCCAGCATTAGCGGGGGGGGCTACGAGCAGTACTTC. This translates into CASISGGGYEQYF.

This clone was detected a few times. The CDR3 region has the DNA TGTGCCAGCAGCGCTGGACAGGCGAACACCGGGGAGCTGTTTTTT. Translating it yields CASSAGQANTGELFF. The V call is TRBV11-3, the J call TRBJ2-2; TRBD1 matches 7 bases. V was clipped by 5 bases and J by 0 bases; unmatched bases: 3. The CDR3 runs to 15 residues. Per germline, CDR1 SGHNT and CDR2 YENEEA.

V and J are TRBV5-8 and TRBJ1-1, with 7 bases fitting TRBD1. Germline trimming cut 3 bases from V and 1 base from J; bases unmatched to any gene: 6. This CDR3 is 15 amino acids long. Germline V gene sequence: CDR1 SGHTS, CDR2 YDEGEE. In nucleotides, the CDR3 is TGTGCCAGCAGCTCATTTAGACAGGGGAACACTGAAGCTTTCTTT. Translation: CASSSFRQGNTEAFF.

This clone was counted a few times. This chain uses TRBV5-1 with TRBJ1-5; D is unclear. CDR3 length equals 13 residues. Trimming removed 3 bases at V and 5 bases at J, with 9 bases between. Germline V gene sequence: CDR1 SGHRS, CDR2 YFSETQ. This CDR3 reads CASSSGRYQPQHF. The CDR3 DNA is TGCGCCAGCAGCTCCGGACGGTATCAGCCCCAGCATTTT.

The DNA of the CDR3 is TGTGCCAGCAGTTTATCTAGCGGGAGTTTCGAGCAGTACTTC. Its protein product is CASSLSSGSFEQYF. The chain is built from TRBV27 and TRBJ2-7; 9 bases line up with TRBD2. Germline values: CDR1 MNHEY, CDR2 SMNVEV (reference sequence). The CDR3 extends over 14 amino acids. Unmatched junction bases numbered 3, after V lost 0 bases and J lost 6 bases.

This chain links TRBV28 with TRBJ1-4; D unresolved. Germline lookup yields CDR1 MDHEN and CDR2 SYDVKM. This CDR3 has 13 residues. Trimming took 7 bases from V and 5 from J, leaving 11 bases between them. This chain's CDR3 is CASKVRRNEKLFF. The CDR3 DNA reads TGTGCCAGCAAGGTACGGCGAAATGAAAAACTGTTTTTT.